This T cell receptor beta chain was recorded in a study of Ad26.COV2.S vaccination and SARS-CoV-2 variants. The wider study: Donor got 5x10^10 or 1x10^11 viral particles of Ad26.COV2.S. Whole-study findings and limits: Overall T cell responses may have been underestimated by the analyses of TCR breadth and depth.

There are 14 residues in the CDR3. Germline V gene lookup returns CDR1 SGHRS and CDR2 YFSETQ. V shed 4 bases, J shed 2 bases, and the junction held 5 bases outside the gene matches. Clones were sequenced by immunoSEQ multiplex PCR, and TCRdb holds only the in-frame ones, with some missing. This sample has about 350,000 clones, with about 89% found just once. Treatment defined: roughly 19 received Ad26.COV2.S at low or high dose, single or two shots; about 5 received placebo; per-sample allocation not given. All samples were drawn on day 63, counting from the first vaccine or placebo injection. Adults aged 18-55 years in Boston included the donor. A note on this clone: Antigen specificity is unknown.

The TCR was taken from a person between 18 and 65 years old who received the Ad26.COV2.S COVID-19 vaccine or a placebo. Sequencing used peripheral blood, obtained in a trial of Ad26.COV2.S vaccine versus placebo. V gene TRBV5-1 combines with J gene TRBJ2-7; 8 nucleotides align to TRBD1. The CDR3 sequence: CASSLGTGAYEQYF. In nucleotides, the CDR3 is TGCGCCAGCAGCCTCGGGACAGGCGCCTACGAGCAGTACTTC.